Listed below are T cell receptor beta chains from one sample, sequenced in a study of beta chain features in type 1 diabetes. The table came from immunoSEQ multiplex PCR; TCRdb's copy has only in-frame clones and leaves some out. Altogether about 350,000 clones are present, 15% to 20% being singletons, with the ten largest covering 0.044%. Sequencing used naive CD4+ T cells from blood. Receptors originate from a woman younger than 30 in good health. CDR3s include the opening cysteine and the closing phenylalanine or tryptophan. A D gene is named only where the DNA matches it firmly. Part of the rows lack a size; the others show once, few, many or a class for expanded clones.

D: TRBD2; V: TRBV11-2; size: few; J: TRBJ2-1; DNA: TGTGCCAGCTCCGGACTAGCGGGAGAAAGCTCCTACAATGAGCAGTTCTTC; CDR3: CASSGLAGESSYNEQFF
D: NA; V: TRBV29-1; size: NA; J: TRBJ2-3; DNA: TGCAGCGTAGCGCCCAGCACAGATACGCAGTATTTT; CDR3: CSVAPSTDTQYF
D: TRBD1; V: TRBV29-1; size: NA; J: TRBJ2-3; DNA: TGCAGCGTTCCGGGACAGGGCACAGATACGCAGTATTTT; CDR3: CSVPGQGTDTQYF
D: NA; V: TRBV2; size: NA; J: TRBJ1-5; DNA: TGTGCCAGCAGCCCCACAGGGCAGGGGCAGCCCCAGCATTTT; CDR3: CASSPTGQGQPQHF
D: NA; V: TRBV5-6; size: few; J: TRBJ1-6; DNA: TGTGCCAGCAGCTTGCCGGGGGCCTATAATTCACCCCTCCACTTT; CDR3: CASSLPGAYNSPLHF
D: NA; V: TRBV12-5; size: few; J: TRBJ2-2; DNA: TGTGCTAGTGGACTGACGAACACCGGGGAGCTGTTTTTT; CDR3: CASGLTNTGELFF
D: TRBD2; V: TRBV5-1; size: NA; J: TRBJ2-3; DNA: TGCGCCAGCAGCCCGGGACTAGCGGGAGGCCCAGATACGCAGTATTTT; CDR3: CASSPGLAGGPDTQYF
D: NA; V: TRBV4-3; size: NA; J: TRBJ2-1; DNA: TGCGCCAGCAGTACCTGGACTCTAAATGAGCAGTTCTTC; CDR3: CASSTWTLNEQFF
D: NA; V: TRBV5-6; size: NA; J: TRBJ1-1; DNA: TGTGCCAGCAGCTTTTCGGCAGGCCAGCCAGCTTTCTTT; CDR3: CASSFSAGQPAFF
D: TRBD2; V: TRBV5-1; size: NA; J: TRBJ2-3; DNA: TGCGCCAGCAGCTTGGAGGGGCTAGCGGGATTCACAGATACGCAGTATTTT; CDR3: CASSLEGLAGFTDTQYF
D: TRBD1; V: TRBV6-6; size: NA; J: TRBJ1-2; DNA: TGTGCCAGCGGGCAGGACAGGGGGTTTGGCTACACCTTC; CDR3: CASGQDRGFGYTF
D: TRBD1; V: TRBV7-9; size: few; J: TRBJ2-1; DNA: TGTGCCAGCAGCTCCCTGGGACAGGTATCCTACAATGAGCAGTTCTTC; CDR3: CASSSLGQVSYNEQFF
D: TRBD1; V: TRBV7-2; size: few; J: TRBJ1-6; DNA: TGTGCCAGCAGCCTGACAGGGGATAATTCACCCCTCCACTTT; CDR3: CASSLTGDNSPLHF
D: TRBD1; V: TRBV19; size: NA; J: TRBJ1-2; DNA: TGTGCCAGTAGTATTCCCGGGACAGGGGCTCGAGGCTACACCTTC; CDR3: CASSIPGTGARGYTF
D: TRBD1; V: TRBV30; size: few; J: TRBJ2-7; DNA: TGTGCCTGGAGTCTACAGGGGTCCGAGCAGTACTTC; CDR3: CAWSLQGSEQYF
D: TRBD1; V: TRBV30; size: few; J: TRBJ1-1; DNA: TGTGCCTGGAGTGGACAGGGGAGGATGAACACTGAAGCTTTCTTT; CDR3: CAWSGQGRMNTEAFF
D: TRBD1; V: TRBV7-2; size: few; J: TRBJ1-6; DNA: TGTGCCAGCAGCCCAAGGCCCGGGACAGGGGGCTCACCCCTCCACTTT; CDR3: CASSPRPGTGGSPLHF
D: TRBD2; V: TRBV2; size: NA; J: TRBJ2-3; DNA: TGTGCCAGCAGCTCCGGGACTAGCGGCACAGATACGCAGTATTTT; CDR3: CASSSGTSGTDTQYF
D: TRBD2; V: TRBV29-1; size: NA; J: TRBJ2-1; DNA: TGCAGCGTTGAAGTCCCTAGCGGGAGCTCCTACAATGAGCAGTTCTTC; CDR3: CSVEVPSGSSYNEQFF
D: NA; V: TRBV7-2; size: few; J: TRBJ1-3; DNA: TGTGCCAGCAGCTTGGGGTTACCAGGGTGGAGAACCATATATTTT; CDR3: CASSLGLPGWRTIYF
D: NA; V: TRBV7-2; size: few; J: TRBJ1-2; DNA: TGTGCCAGCAGCTTAGGGGGTAGTTGGAGGGCGGGCTACACCTTC; CDR3: CASSLGGSWRAGYTF
D: NA; V: TRBV13; size: NA; J: TRBJ1-4; DNA: TGTGCCAGCAGCACCCAGAAGGAAAAACTGTTTTTT; CDR3: CASSTQKEKLFF
D: NA; V: TRBV19; size: NA; J: TRBJ1-4; DNA: TGTGCCAGCTCGACTGGGACTAATGAAAAACTGTTTTTT; CDR3: CASSTGTNEKLFF
D: TRBD2; V: TRBV7-7; size: few; J: TRBJ2-5; DNA: TGTGCTAGCAGCCTAGGACTAGAGGAGACCCAGTACTTC; CDR3: CASSLGLEETQYF
D: NA; V: TRBV9; size: few; J: TRBJ1-5; DNA: TGTGCCAGCAGCCCCCGGGGGGCCGGGCAGCCCCAGCATTTT; CDR3: CASSPRGAGQPQHF
D: NA; V: TRBV19; size: NA; J: TRBJ2-6; DNA: TGTGCCAGCCGGAGCTCTGGGGCCAACGTCCTGACTTTC; CDR3: CASRSSGANVLTF
D: TRBD1; V: TRBV5-1; size: NA; J: TRBJ1-5; DNA: TGCGCCAGCAGCCCTAGACAGGGGGATCAGCCCCAGCATTTT; CDR3: CASSPRQGDQPQHF
D: TRBD1; V: TRBV6-5; size: NA; J: TRBJ1-2; DNA: TGTGCCAGCAGTCCACGAAGGACAGGGAACTATGGCTACACCTTC; CDR3: CASSPRRTGNYGYTF
D: TRBD1; V: TRBV15; size: few; J: TRBJ2-4; DNA: TGTGCCACCCAAAGGGGGCCCTACAAAAACATTCAGTACTTC; CDR3: CATQRGPYKNIQYF
D: NA; V: TRBV20-1; size: NA; J: TRBJ1-2; DNA: TGCAGTGCTACCACAGGCTATGGCTACACCTTC; CDR3: CSATTGYGYTF
D: NA; V: TRBV5-5; size: NA; J: TRBJ2-3; DNA: TGTGCCAGCAGCTTGGGACAGTTCATGGATACGCAGTATTTT; CDR3: CASSLGQFMDTQYF
D: TRBD1; V: TRBV7-2; size: NA; J: TRBJ1-2; DNA: TGTGCCAGCAGCTCCCGGACAGGGAGCGGCTACACCTTC; CDR3: CASSSRTGSGYTF